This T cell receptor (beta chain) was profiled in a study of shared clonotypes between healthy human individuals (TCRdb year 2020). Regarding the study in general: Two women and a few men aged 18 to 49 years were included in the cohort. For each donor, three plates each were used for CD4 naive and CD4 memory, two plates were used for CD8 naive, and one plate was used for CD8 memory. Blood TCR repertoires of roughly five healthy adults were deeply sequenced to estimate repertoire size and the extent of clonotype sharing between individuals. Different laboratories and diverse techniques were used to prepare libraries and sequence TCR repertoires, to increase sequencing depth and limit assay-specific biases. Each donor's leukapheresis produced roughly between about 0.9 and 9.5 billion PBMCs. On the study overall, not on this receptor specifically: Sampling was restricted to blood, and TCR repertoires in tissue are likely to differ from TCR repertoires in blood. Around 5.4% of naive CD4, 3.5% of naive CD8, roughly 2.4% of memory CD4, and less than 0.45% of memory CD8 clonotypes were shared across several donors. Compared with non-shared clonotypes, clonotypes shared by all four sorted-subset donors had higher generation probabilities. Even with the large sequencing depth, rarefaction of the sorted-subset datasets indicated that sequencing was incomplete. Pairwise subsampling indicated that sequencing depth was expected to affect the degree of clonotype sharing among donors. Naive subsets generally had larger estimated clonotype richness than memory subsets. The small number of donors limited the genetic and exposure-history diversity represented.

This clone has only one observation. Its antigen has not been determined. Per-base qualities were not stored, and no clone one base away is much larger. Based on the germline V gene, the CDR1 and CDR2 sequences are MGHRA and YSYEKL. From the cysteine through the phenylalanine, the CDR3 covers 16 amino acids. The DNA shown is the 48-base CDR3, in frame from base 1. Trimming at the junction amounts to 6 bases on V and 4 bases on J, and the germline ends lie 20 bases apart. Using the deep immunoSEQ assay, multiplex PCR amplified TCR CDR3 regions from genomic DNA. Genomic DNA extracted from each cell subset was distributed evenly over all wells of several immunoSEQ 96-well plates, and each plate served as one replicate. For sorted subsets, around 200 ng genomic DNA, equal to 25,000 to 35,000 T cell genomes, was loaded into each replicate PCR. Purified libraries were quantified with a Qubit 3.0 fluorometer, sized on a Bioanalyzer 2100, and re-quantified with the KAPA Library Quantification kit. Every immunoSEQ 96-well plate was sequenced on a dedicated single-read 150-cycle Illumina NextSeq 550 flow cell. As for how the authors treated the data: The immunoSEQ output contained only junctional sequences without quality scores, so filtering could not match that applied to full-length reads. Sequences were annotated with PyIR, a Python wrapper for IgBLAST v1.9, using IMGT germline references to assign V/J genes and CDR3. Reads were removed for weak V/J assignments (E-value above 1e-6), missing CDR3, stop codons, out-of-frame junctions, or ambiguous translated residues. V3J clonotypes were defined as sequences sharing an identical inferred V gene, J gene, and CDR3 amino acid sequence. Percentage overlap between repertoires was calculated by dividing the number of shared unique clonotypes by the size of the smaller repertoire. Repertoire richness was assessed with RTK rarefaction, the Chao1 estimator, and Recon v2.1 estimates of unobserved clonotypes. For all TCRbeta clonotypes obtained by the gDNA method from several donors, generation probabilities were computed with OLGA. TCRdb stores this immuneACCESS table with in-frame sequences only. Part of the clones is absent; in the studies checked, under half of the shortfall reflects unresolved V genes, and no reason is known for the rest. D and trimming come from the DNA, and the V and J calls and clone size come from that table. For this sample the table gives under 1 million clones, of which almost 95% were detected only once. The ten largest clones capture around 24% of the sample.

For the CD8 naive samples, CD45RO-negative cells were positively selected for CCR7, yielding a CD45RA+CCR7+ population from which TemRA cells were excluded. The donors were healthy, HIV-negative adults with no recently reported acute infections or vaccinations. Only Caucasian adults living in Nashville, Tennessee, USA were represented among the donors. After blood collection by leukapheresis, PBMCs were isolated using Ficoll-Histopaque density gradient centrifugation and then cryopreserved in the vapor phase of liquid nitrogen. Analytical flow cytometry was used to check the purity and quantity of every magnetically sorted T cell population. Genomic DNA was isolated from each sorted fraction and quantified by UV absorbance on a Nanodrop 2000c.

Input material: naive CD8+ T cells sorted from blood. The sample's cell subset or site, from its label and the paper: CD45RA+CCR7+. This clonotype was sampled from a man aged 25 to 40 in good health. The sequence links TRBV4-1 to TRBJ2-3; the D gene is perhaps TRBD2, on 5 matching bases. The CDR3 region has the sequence CASRSEERKVADTQYF. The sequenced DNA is TGCGCCAGCAGATCGGAGGAGCGGAAAGTCGCAGATACGCAGTATTTT.